These T cell receptor beta chains were read from a single sample in a study of human T cells and chemical hapten exposure. TCRdb passed the RACE reads through MiXCR, listing each CDR3 protein once. The table lists 300,000 to 450,000 distinct CDR3 sequences, approximately 5.1% of them singletons. The sequences come from whole blood, collected in connection with sensitization to the hapten diphenylcyclopropenone (DPC). The source of these receptors is a woman aged 45-60 years with alopecia areata. Some clones in this sample may be carry-over from other donors' samples. Both conserved end residues are part of each CDR3. The D gene is left open where the match is weak. Size is stated for part of the rows, as once, few or many counts, or as a class when the clone is expanded.

d_call: NA; j_call: TRBJ1-1; v_call: TRBV5-1; clone_size: few; cdr3_length: 14; cdr3_nt: TGCGCCAGCAGCTTACAGGGCCAGAACACTGAAGCTTTCTTT; cdr3_aa: CASSLQGQNTEAFF
d_call: TRBD2; j_call: TRBJ2-3; v_call: TRBV9; clone_size: many; cdr3_length: 19; cdr3_nt: TGTGCCAGCAGCGTAGGGACTAGCGGGGGGGCCTTTACCGCAGATACGCAGTATTTT; cdr3_aa: CASSVGTSGGAFTADTQYF
d_call: NA; j_call: TRBJ2-2; v_call: TRBV29-1; clone_size: many; cdr3_length: 15; cdr3_nt: TGCAGCGTTGAAGCAGGATCCGCGAACACCGGGGAGCTGTTTTTT; cdr3_aa: CSVEAGSANTGELFF
d_call: NA; j_call: TRBJ2-7; v_call: TRBV20-1; clone_size: few; cdr3_length: 13; cdr3_nt: TGCAGTGCTAGAGTCCCAGGGCGGGACGAGCAGTACTTC; cdr3_aa: CSARVPGRDEQYF
d_call: NA; j_call: TRBJ1-3; v_call: TRBV4-1; clone_size: few; cdr3_length: 15; cdr3_nt: TGCGCCAGCAGCCAAGATCCAATGACTGGAAACACCATATATTTT; cdr3_aa: CASSQDPMTGNTIYF
d_call: NA; j_call: TRBJ1-2; v_call: TRBV3-1; clone_size: few; cdr3_length: 15; cdr3_nt: TGTGCCAGCAGCCGCGCCTCGACCGTTCGCCATGGCTACACCTTC; cdr3_aa: CASSRASTVRHGYTF
d_call: TRBD1; j_call: TRBJ2-2; v_call: TRBV28; clone_size: many; cdr3_length: 16; cdr3_nt: TGTGCCAGCAGAAGGGACAGGTCGAACAAGCCCGGGGAGCTGTTTTTT; cdr3_aa: CASRRDRSNKPGELFF
d_call: NA; j_call: TRBJ1-2; v_call: TRBV19; clone_size: NA; cdr3_length: 12; cdr3_nt: TGTGCCACCTTCGGTGTGGGCTATGGCTACACCTTC; cdr3_aa: CATFGVGYGYTF
d_call: TRBD2; j_call: TRBJ2-3; v_call: TRBV12-3/TRBV12-4; clone_size: many; cdr3_length: 18; cdr3_nt: TGTGCCAGCAGTTTCAAACTAGCGGGGGGGATTTTCACAGATACGCAGTATTTT; cdr3_aa: CASSFKLAGGIFTDTQYF
d_call: NA; j_call: TRBJ1-1; v_call: TRBV6-5; clone_size: many; cdr3_length: 14; cdr3_nt: TGTGCCAGCAGTTACGCGGACAGAAACACTGAAGCTTTCTTT; cdr3_aa: CASSYADRNTEAFF
d_call: NA; j_call: TRBJ1-4; v_call: TRBV28; clone_size: many; cdr3_length: 14; cdr3_nt: TGTGCCAGCAGTTCCTACAGGAGTAATGAAAAACTGTTTTTT; cdr3_aa: CASSSYRSNEKLFF